The 6 T cell receptor beta chains below all came from one sample that was sequenced in a study of blood T cell repertoires in COVID-19. Assay: immunoSEQ multiplex PCR; the TCRdb copy retains only in-frame clones and omits some. The profile shows over 150,000 clones, roughly 87% of them singletons. Sequenced input: peripheral blood. The receptor source for this set is an older woman who had recovered from COVID-19.

V gene TRBV6-4 combines with J gene TRBJ2-1; 9 positions match TRBD2. This CDR3 has 13 amino acids. The V gene's germline CDR1 is MRHNA and CDR2 SNTAGT. With 6 bases clipped from V and 8 bases from J, the junction kept 5 bases outside the gene matches. The CDR3 sequence is CASRASGVHEQFF. As DNA, the CDR3 is TGTGCCAGCAGAGCTAGCGGGGTGCATGAGCAGTTCTTC.

The chain uses TRBV5-4 and TRBJ2-5, with D tentatively TRBD2 (5 bases). Looked up from germline, CDR1 is SGHNT and CDR2 is YYREEE (reference sequence). V was pared by 4 bases and J by 7 bases, with 23 bases between. This CDR3 comprises 16 residues. CDR3 DNA: TGTGCCAGCAGCGGGCCGGGGTTTCAACAAATTGGGACCCAGTACTTC. Its protein is CASSGPGFQQIGTQYF.

The J gene is TRBJ1-2, the V gene TRBV5-1; no definite D call. Germline assignment: CDR1 SGHRS and CDR2 YFSETQ. The ends were cut back, 1 base at V and 2 bases at J, with 6 bases in the middle. The CDR3 loop spans 13 amino acids. This CDR3 is CASSLTRNYGYTF. For the CDR3, the DNA is TGCGCCAGCAGCTTGACGAGGAACTATGGCTACACCTTC. Variable domain in full (rest from reference TRBV5-1 and TRBJ1-2): KAGVTQTPRYLIKTRGQQVTLSCSPISGHRSVSWYQQTPGQGLQFLFEYFSETQRNKGNFPGRFSGRQFSNSRSEMNVSTLELGDSALYLCASSLTRNYGYTFGSGTRLTVV.

The chain is built from TRBV11-1 and TRBJ2-5; a weak D match, TRBD1 (6 bases). CDR3 size: 16 residues. Trimming removed 2 bases from V and 0 bases from J, with 13 bases in between. CDR1 is SGHAT, CDR2 FQDESV, per germline (reference sequence). CDR3 region: CASSLNQGMNQETQYF. CDR3 DNA sequence: TGTGCCAGCAGCTTAAATCAGGGGATGAACCAAGAGACCCAGTACTTC.

This clone was seen a handful of times. The rearrangement links TRBV27 to TRBJ1-2, with D unclear. V shed 6 bases and J shed 2 bases, with 13 bases lying between them. Germline CDR1 is MNHEY and CDR2 is SMNVEV (reference sequence). This CDR3 region has 14 residues. The CDR3 spells CASSPFRGNYGYTF. The DNA of the CDR3 is TGTGCCAGCAGCCCTTTCCGGGGAAACTATGGCTACACCTTC.

The CDR3 DNA reads TGTGCCAGCAGCCAACTACGGACAGGGGGCTATGGCTACACCTTC. Its protein is CASSQLRTGGYGYTF. The rearrangement links TRBV3-1 (or the pseudogene TRBV3-2) to TRBJ1-2, with 10 bases identical to TRBD1. Germline assignment: CDR1 LGHDT and CDR2 YNNKEL (reference sequence). Trimming cost V 2 bases and J 4 bases; bases outside gene matches: 4. CDR3 length: 15 residues.